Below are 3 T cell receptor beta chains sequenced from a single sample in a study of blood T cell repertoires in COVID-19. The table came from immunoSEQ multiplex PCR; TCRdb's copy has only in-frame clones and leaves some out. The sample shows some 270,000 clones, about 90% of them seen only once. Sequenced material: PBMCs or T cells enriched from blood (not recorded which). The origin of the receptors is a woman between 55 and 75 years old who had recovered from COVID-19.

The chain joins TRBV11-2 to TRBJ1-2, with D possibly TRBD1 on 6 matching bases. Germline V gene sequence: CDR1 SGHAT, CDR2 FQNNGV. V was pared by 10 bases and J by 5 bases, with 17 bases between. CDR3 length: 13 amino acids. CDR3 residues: CANTQRGGYGYTF. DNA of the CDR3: TGTGCCAACACTCAAAGGGGGGGATATGGCTACACCTTC.

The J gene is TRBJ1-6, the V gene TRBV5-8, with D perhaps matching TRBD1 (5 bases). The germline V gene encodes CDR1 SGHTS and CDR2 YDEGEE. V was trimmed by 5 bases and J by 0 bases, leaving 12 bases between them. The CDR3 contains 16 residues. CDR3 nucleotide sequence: TGTGCCAGCAGTTCGCGACAGAGCTCCTATAATTCACCCCTCCACTTT. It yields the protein CASSSRQSSYNSPLHF.

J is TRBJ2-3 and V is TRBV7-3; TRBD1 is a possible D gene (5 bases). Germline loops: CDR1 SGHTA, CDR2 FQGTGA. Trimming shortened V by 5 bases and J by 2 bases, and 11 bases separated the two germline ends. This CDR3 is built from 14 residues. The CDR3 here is CASSPGHNTDTQYF. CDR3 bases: TGTGCCAGCAGCCCTGGACATAACACAGATACGCAGTATTTT.